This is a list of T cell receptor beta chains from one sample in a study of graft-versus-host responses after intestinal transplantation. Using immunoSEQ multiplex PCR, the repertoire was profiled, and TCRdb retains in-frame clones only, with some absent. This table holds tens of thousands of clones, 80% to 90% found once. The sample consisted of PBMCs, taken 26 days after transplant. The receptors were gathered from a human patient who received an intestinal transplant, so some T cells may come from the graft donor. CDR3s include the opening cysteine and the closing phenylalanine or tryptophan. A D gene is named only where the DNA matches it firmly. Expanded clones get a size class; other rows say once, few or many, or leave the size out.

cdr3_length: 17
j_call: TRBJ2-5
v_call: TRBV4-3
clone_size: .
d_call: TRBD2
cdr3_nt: TGCGCCAGCGGCCAGGACATAGCGGGGGGGAACCAAGAGACCCAGTACTTC
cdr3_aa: CASGQDIAGGNQETQYF

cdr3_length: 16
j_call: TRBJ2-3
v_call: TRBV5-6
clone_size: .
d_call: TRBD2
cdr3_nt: TGTGCCAGCAGCTTGGGGCTAGCGGGGACCACAGATACGCAGTATTTT
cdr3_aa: CASSLGLAGTTDTQYF

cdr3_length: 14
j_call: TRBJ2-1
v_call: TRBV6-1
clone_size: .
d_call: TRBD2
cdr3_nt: TGTGCCAGCAGTCCCGGAGCGGGGGCCGATGAGCAGTTCTTC
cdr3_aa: CASSPGAGADEQFF

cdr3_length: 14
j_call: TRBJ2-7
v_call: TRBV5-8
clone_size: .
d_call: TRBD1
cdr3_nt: TGTGCCAGCAGCTTGGTGGGACAGGGCGACGAGCAGTACTTC
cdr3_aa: CASSLVGQGDEQYF

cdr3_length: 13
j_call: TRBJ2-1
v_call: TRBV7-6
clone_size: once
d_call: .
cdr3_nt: TGTGCCAGCAGCCTGCGACAGGACAATGAGCAGTTCTTC
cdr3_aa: CASSLRQDNEQFF

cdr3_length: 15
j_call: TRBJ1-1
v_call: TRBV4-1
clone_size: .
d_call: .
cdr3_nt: TGCGCCAGCAGCGAACGACAGGTAGCGAACACTGAAGCTTTCTTT
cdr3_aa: CASSERQVANTEAFF

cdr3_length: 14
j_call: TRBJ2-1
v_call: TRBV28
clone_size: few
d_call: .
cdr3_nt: TGTGCCAGCAGTTCCAGGGACAACAACAATGAGCAGTTCTTC
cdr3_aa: CASSSRDNNNEQFF

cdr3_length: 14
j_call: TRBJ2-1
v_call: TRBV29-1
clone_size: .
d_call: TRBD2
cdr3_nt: TGCAGCGTCTCCCTTCTAGCGGGGGGGCCGGAGCAGTTCTTC
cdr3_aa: CSVSLLAGGPEQFF

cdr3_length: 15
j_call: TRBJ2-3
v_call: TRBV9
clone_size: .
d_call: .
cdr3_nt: TGTGCCAGCAGCGGAAGAGGGGGAAGCACAGATACGCAGTATTTT
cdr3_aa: CASSGRGGSTDTQYF

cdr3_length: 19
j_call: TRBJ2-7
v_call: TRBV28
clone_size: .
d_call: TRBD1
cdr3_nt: TGTGCCAGCGGGACCCTTCGTTCGGGACAGGGGGCGGGCTCCTACGAGCAGTACTTC
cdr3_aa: CASGTLRSGQGAGSYEQYF

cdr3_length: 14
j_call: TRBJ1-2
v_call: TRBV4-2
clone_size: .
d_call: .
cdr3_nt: TGTGCCAGCAGCCAAGAGCCAGGGGCCCCCGGCTACACCTTC
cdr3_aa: CASSQEPGAPGYTF

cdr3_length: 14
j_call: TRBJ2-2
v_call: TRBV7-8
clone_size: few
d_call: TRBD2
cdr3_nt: TGTGCCAGCAGCTTAAGCGGGGCCTCCGGGGAGCTGTTTTTT
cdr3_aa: CASSLSGASGELFF

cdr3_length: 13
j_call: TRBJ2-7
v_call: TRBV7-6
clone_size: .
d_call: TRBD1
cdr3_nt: TGTGCCAGCAGCTCGGGACAGGGAAACGAGCAGTACTTC
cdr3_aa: CASSSGQGNEQYF

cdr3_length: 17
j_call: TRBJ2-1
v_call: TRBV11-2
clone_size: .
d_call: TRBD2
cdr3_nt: TGTGCCAGCAGTCACCGCCTAGCGGTCAATGTGAACAATGAGCAGTTCTTC
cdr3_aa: CASSHRLAVNVNNEQFF

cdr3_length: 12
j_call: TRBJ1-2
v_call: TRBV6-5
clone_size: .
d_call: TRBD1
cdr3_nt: TGTGCCAGCAGACAGGGGAACTATGGCTACACCTTC
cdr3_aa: CASRQGNYGYTF

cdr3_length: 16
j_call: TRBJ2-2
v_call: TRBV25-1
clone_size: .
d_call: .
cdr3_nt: TGTGCCAGCAGTGAGGTGGGAGGAGAGAACACCGGGGAGCTGTTTTTT
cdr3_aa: CASSEVGGENTGELFF

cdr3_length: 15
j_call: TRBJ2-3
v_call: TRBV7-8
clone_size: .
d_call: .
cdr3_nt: TGTGCCAGCAGCCCCGGACAGTTTAGTACAGATACGCAGTATTTT
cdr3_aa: CASSPGQFSTDTQYF

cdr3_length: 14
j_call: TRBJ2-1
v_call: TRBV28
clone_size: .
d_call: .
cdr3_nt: TGTGCCAGCAGACCAGTAAGCTCCTACAATGAGCAGTTCTTC
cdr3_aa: CASRPVSSYNEQFF

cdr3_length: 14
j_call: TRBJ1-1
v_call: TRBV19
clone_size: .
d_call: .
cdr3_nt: TGTGCCAGTAGTATGGACAGAATGAACACTGAAGCTTTCTTT
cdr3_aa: CASSMDRMNTEAFF

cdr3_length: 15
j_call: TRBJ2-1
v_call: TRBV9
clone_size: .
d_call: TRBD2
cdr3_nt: TGTGCCAGCAGCGTCGGGACTAGCGGGGTGAATGAGCAGTTCTTC
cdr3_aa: CASSVGTSGVNEQFF

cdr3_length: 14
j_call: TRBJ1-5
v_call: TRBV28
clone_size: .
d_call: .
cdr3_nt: TGTGCCAGCAGTCTGGGGGGGCGCAATCAGCCCCAGCATTTT
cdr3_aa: CASSLGGRNQPQHF

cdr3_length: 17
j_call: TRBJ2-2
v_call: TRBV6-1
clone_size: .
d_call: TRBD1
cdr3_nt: TGTGCCAGCAGTGGAGTGACAGGGGCGATGAGCACCGGGGAGCTGTTTTTT
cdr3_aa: CASSGVTGAMSTGELFF

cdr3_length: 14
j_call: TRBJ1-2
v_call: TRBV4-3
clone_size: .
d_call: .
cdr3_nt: TGCGCCAGCAGCCAAAGGGTCCAGGGTGAAGGCTACACCTTC
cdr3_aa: CASSQRVQGEGYTF

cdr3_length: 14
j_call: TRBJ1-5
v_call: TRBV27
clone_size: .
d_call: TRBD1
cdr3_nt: TGTGCCAGCAGTTTAGACAGGGACTATCAGCCCCAGCATTTT
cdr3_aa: CASSLDRDYQPQHF

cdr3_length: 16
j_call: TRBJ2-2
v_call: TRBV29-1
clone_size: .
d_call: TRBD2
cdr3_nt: TGCAGCGTCTCCGGGACTAGCGGGGCCCAGAACGGGGAGCTGTTTTTT
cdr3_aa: CSVSGTSGAQNGELFF

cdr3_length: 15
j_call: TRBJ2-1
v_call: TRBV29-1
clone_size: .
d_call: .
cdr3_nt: TGCAGCGTTGAAACCCCGCCAGGGCCCTACAATGAGCAGTTCTTC
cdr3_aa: CSVETPPGPYNEQFF

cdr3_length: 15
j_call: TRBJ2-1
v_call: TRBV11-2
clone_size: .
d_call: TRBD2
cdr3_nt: TGTGCCAGCAGCCGGACGGCGGGGGGGCCTAATGAGCAGTTCTTC
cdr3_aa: CASSRTAGGPNEQFF

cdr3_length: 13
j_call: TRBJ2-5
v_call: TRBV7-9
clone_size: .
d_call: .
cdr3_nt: TGTGCCAGCAGCTTACGGGGAAGCGAGACCCAGTACTTC
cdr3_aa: CASSLRGSETQYF

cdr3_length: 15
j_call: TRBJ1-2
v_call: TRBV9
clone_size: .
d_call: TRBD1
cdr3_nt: TGTGCCAGCAGCGTAGGGACAGGGGGTGGTTTTGGCTACACCTTC
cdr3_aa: CASSVGTGGGFGYTF

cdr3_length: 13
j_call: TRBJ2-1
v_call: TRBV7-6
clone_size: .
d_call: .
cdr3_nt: TGTGCCAGCAGCTTAGCGGAGGGCAGGGAGCAGTTCTTC
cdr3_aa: CASSLAEGREQFF

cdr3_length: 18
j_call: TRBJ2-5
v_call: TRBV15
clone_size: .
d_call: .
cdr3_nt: TGTGCCACCAGCAGAGATCTTGGCGACTTCCAACTTCAAGAGACCCAGTACTTC
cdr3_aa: CATSRDLGDFQLQETQYF

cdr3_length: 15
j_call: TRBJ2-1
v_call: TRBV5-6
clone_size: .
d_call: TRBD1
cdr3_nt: TGTGCCAGCAGCCGTGGGACAGATTCCTACAATGAGCAGTTCTTC
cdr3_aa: CASSRGTDSYNEQFF

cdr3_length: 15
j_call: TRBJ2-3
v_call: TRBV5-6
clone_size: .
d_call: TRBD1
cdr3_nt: TGTGCCAGCAGCTGGGACAGGGAGGACACAGATACGCAGTATTTT
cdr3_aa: CASSWDREDTDTQYF

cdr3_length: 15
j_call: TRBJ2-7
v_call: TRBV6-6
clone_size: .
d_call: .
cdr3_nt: TGTGCCAGCAGTCCGGGGACTCCCCGCCCCTCCGAGCAGTACTTC
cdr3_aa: CASSPGTPRPSEQYF

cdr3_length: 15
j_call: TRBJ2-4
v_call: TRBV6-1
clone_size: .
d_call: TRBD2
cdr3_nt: TGTGCCAGCAGTGCCCGGGGGGGCGGAGGGGACATTCAGTACTTC
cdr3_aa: CASSARGGGGDIQYF

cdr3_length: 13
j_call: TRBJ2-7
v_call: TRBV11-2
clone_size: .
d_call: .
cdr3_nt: TGTGCCAGCAGCCCACCCGGGATCTACGAGCAGTACTTC
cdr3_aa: CASSPPGIYEQYF

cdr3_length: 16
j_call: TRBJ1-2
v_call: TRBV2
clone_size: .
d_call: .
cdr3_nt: TGTGCCAGCAGTGTAAGCGGAGCGGCACTCGGCTATGGCTACACCTTC
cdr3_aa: CASSVSGAALGYGYTF

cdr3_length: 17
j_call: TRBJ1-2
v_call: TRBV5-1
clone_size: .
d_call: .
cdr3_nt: TGCGCCAGCAGCTTAGAGGAGAGGGCAGCAAACTTCTATGGCTACACCTTC
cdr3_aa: CASSLEERAANFYGYTF

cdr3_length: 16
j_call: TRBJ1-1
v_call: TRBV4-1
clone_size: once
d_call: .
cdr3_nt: TGCGCCAGCAGAGAGGTAGACTGGTCGCAGGGCACTGAAGCTTTCTTT
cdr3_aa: CASREVDWSQGTEAFF

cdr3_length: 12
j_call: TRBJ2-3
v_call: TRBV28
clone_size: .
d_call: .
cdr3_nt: TGTGCCAGCAGTCCTTCCTCTATAACGCAGTATTTT
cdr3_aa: CASSPSSITQYF

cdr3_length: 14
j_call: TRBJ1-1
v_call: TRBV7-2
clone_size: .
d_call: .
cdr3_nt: TGTGCCAGCAGCACGGGGGGTTTGAACACTGAAGCTTTCTTT
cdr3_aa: CASSTGGLNTEAFF

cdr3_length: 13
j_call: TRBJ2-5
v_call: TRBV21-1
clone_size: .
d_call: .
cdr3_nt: TGTGCCAGCAGCAAAGGACAACAAGAGACCCAGTACTTC
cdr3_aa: CASSKGQQETQYF